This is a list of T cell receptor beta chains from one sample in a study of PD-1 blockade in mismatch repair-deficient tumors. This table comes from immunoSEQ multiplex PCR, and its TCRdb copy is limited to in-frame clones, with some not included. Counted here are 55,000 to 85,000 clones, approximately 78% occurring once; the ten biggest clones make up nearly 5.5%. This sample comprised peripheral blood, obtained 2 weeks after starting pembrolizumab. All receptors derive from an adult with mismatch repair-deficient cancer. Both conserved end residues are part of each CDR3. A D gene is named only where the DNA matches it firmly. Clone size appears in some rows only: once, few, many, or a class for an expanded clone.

CDR3 protein: CASSGLAGGPRTGELFF
CDR3 DNA: TGTGCCAGCAGCGGTCTAGCGGGAGGGCCACGCACCGGGGAGCTGTTTTTT
clone size: .
J gene: TRBJ2-2
V gene: TRBV11-2
D gene: TRBD2

CDR3 protein: CASSPTVSTDTQYF
CDR3 DNA: TGTGCCAGCAGCCCGACAGTTAGCACAGATACGCAGTATTTT
clone size: .
J gene: TRBJ2-3
V gene: TRBV7-9
D gene: .

CDR3 protein: CASSGIQGKGQYF
CDR3 DNA: TGTGCCAGCAGTGGGATACAGGGTAAAGGGCAGTATTTT
clone size: .
J gene: TRBJ2-3
V gene: TRBV5-4
D gene: .

CDR3 protein: CAISDPARTEKLFF
CDR3 DNA: TGTGCCATCAGTGACCCGGCCAGGACTGAAAAACTGTTTTTT
clone size: .
J gene: TRBJ1-4
V gene: TRBV10-3
D gene: .

CDR3 protein: CASSEVAGNQPQHF
CDR3 DNA: TGTGCCAGCAGTGAAGTGGCAGGGAATCAGCCCCAGCATTTT
clone size: .
J gene: TRBJ1-5
V gene: TRBV6-1
D gene: .

CDR3 protein: CASSTGGLGYTF
CDR3 DNA: TGTGCCAGTAGTACGGGAGGGCTTGGCTACACCTTC
clone size: .
J gene: TRBJ1-2
V gene: TRBV19
D gene: .

CDR3 protein: CASSTVGQGNTEAFF
CDR3 DNA: TGTGCCAGCAGCACAGTCGGACAGGGGAACACTGAAGCTTTCTTT
clone size: .
J gene: TRBJ1-1
V gene: TRBV2
D gene: TRBD1

CDR3 protein: CASSLGPLLGQFF
CDR3 DNA: TGTGCCAGCAGCTTGGGACCACTTTTGGGGCAGTTCTTC
clone size: .
J gene: TRBJ2-1
V gene: TRBV5-8
D gene: .

CDR3 protein: CASSDSGDSYNEQFF
CDR3 DNA: TGTGCCAGCAGTGACTCAGGCGACTCCTACAATGAGCAGTTCTTC
clone size: few
J gene: TRBJ2-1
V gene: TRBV6-4
D gene: .

CDR3 protein: CASSTEGGVGLAFF
CDR3 DNA: TGTGCCAGCAGTACCGAGGGTGGGGTGGGTTTGGCTTTCTTT
clone size: few
J gene: TRBJ1-1
V gene: TRBV7-9
D gene: .